Below are 31 T cell receptor beta chains sequenced from a single sample in a study of blood T cell repertoires in COVID-19. Profiling relied on immunoSEQ multiplex PCR, and the TCRdb table lists in-frame clones only, not all of them. Here the sample spans about 24,000 clones, roughly 86% being singletons. Material: peripheral blood. These receptors were collected from a man aged 45-65 years with active COVID-19.

This chain joins TRBV5-8 and TRBJ2-1; D unclear. CDR1 and CDR2 from the germline V gene are SGHTS and YDEGEE. The CDR3 extends over 16 amino acids. Trimming took off 0 bases at V and 2 bases at J, with 12 bases between the two ends. CDR3 sequence: CASSLELRPPYNEQFF. CDR3 DNA sequence: TGTGCCAGCAGCTTGGAGTTGCGGCCTCCCTACAATGAGCAGTTCTTC.

The chain uses TRBV20-1 and TRBJ2-5, with D possibly being TRBD1 (5 bases). CDR3 size: 11 residues. Between the trimmed V and J ends, which lost 5 bases and 9 bases, there was a span of 13 bases. Germline CDR1 is DFQATT and CDR2 is SNEGSKA (reference sequence). The DNA of the CDR3 is TGCAGTGCTCGGTGGCAGGGCGCCCAGTACTTC. This gives the protein CSARWQGAQYF.

The J gene is TRBJ2-3, the V gene TRBV7-2, with D perhaps TRBD1 (6 bases). Trimming pared 2 bases from V and 5 bases from J, leaving 14 bases between. This CDR3 is built from 15 residues. CDR1 SGHTA and CDR2 FQGNSA come from the germline V gene. The CDR3 loop is CASSLRDTTQDTQYF. The CDR3 DNA reads as TGTGCCAGCAGCTTAAGGGACACGACACAAGATACGCAGTATTTT.

The rearrangement joins TRBV27 to TRBJ2-2; D may be TRBD2 (6 bases). Trimming removed 4 bases at V and 7 bases at J, with 13 bases between. The CDR3 has 14 residues. Germline CDR1 and CDR2: MNHEY and SMNVEV (reference sequence). CDR3 DNA sequence: TGTGCCAGCAGTTGGGATTTGCGGGACGGGGAGCTGTTTTTT. Its protein product is CASSWDLRDGELFF.

This clone was recorded only once. V is TRBV2 and J is TRBJ1-5; 9 bases map to TRBD1. V gave up 2 bases and J gave up 9 bases; unmatched junction bases: 11. CDR3 length equals 16 residues. Germline CDR1 and CDR2: SNHLY and FYNNEI. This CDR3 reads CASSESSGTGTWPQHF. CDR3 sequence (DNA): TGTGCCAGCAGTGAATCTTCCGGGACAGGGACTTGGCCCCAGCATTTT.

V gene TRBV18 combines with J gene TRBJ2-2; TRBD1 matches at 9 bases. Germline V gene data show CDR1 as KGHSH and CDR2 as LQKENI. CDR3 size: 15 residues. V trimming: 3 bases; J trimming: 1 base; junction bases outside the gene matches: 0. The CDR3 spells CASSPGQGNTGELFF. The CDR3 region has the DNA TGTGCCAGCTCACCGGGACAGGGGAACACCGGGGAGCTGTTTTTT.

This chain connects TRBV27 to TRBJ2-5, with TRBD1 matching 8 bases. The CDR3 contains 16 residues. The ends lost 6 bases at V and 5 bases at J; junction bases unmatched: 14. Per the germline V gene, CDR1 is MNHEY and CDR2 is SMNVEV (reference sequence). In nucleotides, the CDR3 is TGTGCCAGCAGGGGGAGGTCAGGGGGCTTTATGGAGACCCAGTACTTC. Its protein product is CASRGRSGGFMETQYF.

The chain joins TRBV18 to TRBJ1-1; 7 nucleotides agree with TRBD1. The CDR3 runs to 17 residues. Per the germline V gene, CDR1 is KGHSH and CDR2 is LQKENI. V was clipped by 1 base and J by 4 bases; unmatched bases: 12. CDR3 sequence (DNA): TGTGCCAGCTCACCACGCGGGGACAGCCTGGGTTCCACTGAAGCTTTCTTT. Translated: CASSPRGDSLGSTEAFF.

The rearrangement links TRBV7-2 to TRBJ2-2; perhaps TRBD2 as D (5 bases). The V end was cut by 1 base, the J end by 2 bases, with 8 bases between. From germline, CDR1 is SGHTA and CDR2 FQGNSA. CDR3 length equals 15 residues. CDR3 loop: CASSLGLANTGELFF. The CDR3 DNA sequence: TGTGCCAGCAGCTTAGGGCTAGCTAACACCGGGGAGCTGTTTTTT.

This clone was detected once. The rearrangement uses TRBV5-1 and TRBJ1-5; a possible D gene is TRBD1 (6 bases). With 7 bases removed from V and 4 bases from J, the gap between germline ends came to 12 bases. The CDR3 length is 13 residues. Germline V lookup: CDR1 SGHRS, CDR2 YFSETQ. The CDR3: CASATGQNQPQHF. The CDR3 DNA is TGCGCCAGCGCGACAGGTCAAAATCAGCCCCAGCATTTT.

The chain is built from TRBV19 and TRBJ1-2; D unclear. Deletions cut 5 bases from V and 2 bases from J, with 9 bases between. The germline V gene has CDR1 LNHDA and CDR2 SQIVND (reference sequence). The CDR3 totals 13 residues. The DNA of the CDR3 is TGTGCCAGTAGTGCGGCGGCCAACTATGGCTACACCTTC. It yields the protein CASSAAANYGYTF.

J is TRBJ1-5 and V is TRBV28; a weak D match, TRBD1 (6 bases). V lost 4 bases and J lost 4, with 11 bases in between. This CDR3 region has 14 residues. Germline V lookup: CDR1 MDHEN, CDR2 SYDVKM. The DNA for the CDR3 is TGTGCCAGCAGTTCGGGGACAAAGAATCAGCCCCAGCATTTT. It yields the protein CASSSGTKNQPQHF.

V and J are TRBV12-3 or TRBV12-4 and TRBJ2-7, with 7 positions matching TRBD1. V dropped 6 bases and J dropped 0; count of bases not matched to a gene: 2. This CDR3 region has 13 residues. The CDR3 bases are TGTGCCAGCAGGAGGACAGGCTCCTACGAGCAGTACTTC. Translating it yields CASRRTGSYEQYF.

The rearrangement joins TRBV7-8 to TRBJ1-6; unclear D gene. CDR1 and CDR2 (germline): SGHVS, FQNEAQ. With 5 bases removed from V and 5 bases from J, the gap between germline ends came to 10 bases. The CDR3 runs to 14 residues. CDR3: CASSLILDNSPLHF. The CDR3 coding sequence is TGTGCCAGCAGCCTCATCCTAGATAATTCACCCCTCCACTTT.

This clone has only one observation. The rearrangement links TRBV13 to TRBJ2-5, with 10 bases fitting TRBD1. The CDR3 contains 16 residues. The V gene end was trimmed by 4 bases and the J gene end by 5 bases; junction bases not matched to a gene: 10. The germline CDR1 and CDR2 sequences are PRHDT and FYEKMQ (reference sequence). In nucleotides, the CDR3 is TGTGCCAGCAGCTCGGGACAGGGGATTTTCGCTGAGACCCAGTACTTC. Translating gives CASSSGQGIFAETQYF.

The DNA for the CDR3 is TGTGCCAGCCGGAGGGCGGGGGGGTACGAGCAGTACTTC. This encodes CASRRAGGYEQYF. The chain links TRBV12-3 or TRBV12-4 to TRBJ2-7, with 9 bases aligning to TRBD2. The CDR3 has 13 amino acids. J lost 4 bases, V lost 8 bases, and 6 bases had no gene match.

The CDR3 nucleotides read TGTGCCAGCAGTTTAAGGGGTCCAGATACGCAGTATTTT. Its protein is CASSLRGPDTQYF. This chain uses TRBV12-3 or TRBV12-4 with TRBJ2-3, with D possibly TRBD1 on 5 matching bases. The CDR3 sequence is 13 residues long. V shed 2 bases and J shed 4 bases, with 7 bases lying between them.

The V and J genes are TRBV2 and TRBJ2-7; D may be TRBD2 (6 bases). Trimming removed 3 bases from V and 3 bases from J, with 9 bases in between. This CDR3 has 13 residues. Per germline, CDR1 SNHLY and CDR2 FYNNEI. CDR3 bases: TGTGCCAGCAGTGAGGAGGGGATCTACGAGCAGTACTTC. As protein: CASSEEGIYEQYF. Full variable domain (missing parts from reference TRBV2 and TRBJ2-7): EPEVTQTPSHQVTQMGQEVILRCVPISNHLYFYWYRQILGQKVEFLVSFYNNEISEKSEIFDDQFSVERPDGSNFTLKIRSTKLEDSAMYFCASSEEGIYEQYFGPGTRLTVT.

This clone was counted only a few times. V gene TRBV2 combines with J gene TRBJ1-1, with a possible D match to TRBD1 (5 bases). V shed 6 bases and J shed 8 bases, with 7 bases lying between them. Germline CDR1 reads SNHLY; CDR2 reads FYNNEI. The CDR3 sequence is 10 residues long. The CDR3 DNA is TGTGCCAGCAGGTACAGGGAAGCTTTCTTT. Amino acids: CASRYREAFF.

This chain connects TRBV5-1 to TRBJ1-6; a weak D match, TRBD1 (6 bases). Looked up from germline, CDR1 is SGHRS and CDR2 is YFSETQ. The CDR3 has 14 residues. Trimming stripped 3 bases from V and 9 bases from J, with 13 bases between. CDR3 protein: CASSSGTYPSPLHF. CDR3 nucleotide sequence: TGCGCCAGCAGCTCCGGGACATATCCTTCACCCCTCCACTTT.

This sequence joins TRBV7-3 and TRBJ2-3; 7 positions match TRBD2. The CDR3 has 16 amino acids. Germline values: CDR1 SGHTA, CDR2 FQGTGA. The J segment lost 0 bases and the V segment lost 5 bases, leaving 8 bases of the junction unmatched. CDR3 nucleotide sequence: TGTGCCAGCAGCCGCGGAGCGGGGATAAGCACAGATACGCAGTATTTT. Its translation: CASSRGAGISTDTQYF.

This rearrangement joins TRBV6-5 to TRBJ2-1; D is unresolved. The germline gives CDR1 MNHEY, CDR2 SVGAGI. The CDR3 covers 11 residues. Trimming took 4 bases from V and 8 from J, leaving 6 bases between them. CDR3 nucleotides: TGTGCCAGCAGTTCGGCGGATGAGCAGTTCTTC. Its translation is CASSSADEQFF.

The chain combines TRBV29-1 with TRBJ1-4, with D tentatively TRBD1 (6 bases). Trimming stripped 7 bases from V and 1 base from J, with 16 bases between. This CDR3 contains 15 residues. CDR1 SQVTM and CDR2 ANQGSEA come from the germline V gene. Here the CDR3 DNA reads TGCAGCGCCTACAGGGATGTTGGAACTAATGAAAAACTGTTTTTT. It translates to CSAYRDVGTNEKLFF.

Concerning this clone itself: The sample contains more than one DNA sequence encoding this CDR3. This chain uses TRBV5-1 with TRBJ2-2; 10 bases match TRBD2. The CDR3 covers 15 residues. Germline CDR1 SGHRS, CDR2 YFSETQ. V shed 4 bases and J 2 bases; nucleotides not matched to a gene: 2. The CDR3 DNA follows: TGCGCCAGCAGCCTAGCGGGAGTTAACACCGGGGAGCTGTTTTTT. Translation: CASSLAGVNTGELFF.

The chain carries TRBV11-3 and TRBJ2-1; 7 bases fit TRBD2. V lost 3 bases and J lost 0; bases outside the gene matches: 8. The CDR3 runs 17 residues. Per the germline V gene, CDR1 is SGHNT and CDR2 is YENEEA. Here the CDR3 reads CASSFRGTTSSYNEQFF. CDR3 coding DNA: TGTGCCAGCAGCTTTCGCGGGACTACCAGCTCCTACAATGAGCAGTTCTTC.

The chain links TRBV12-3 or TRBV12-4 to TRBJ1-2; the D gene is possibly TRBD1 (5 bases). This CDR3 has 13 residues. V was cut by 2 bases and J by 8 bases, with 12 bases left in between. CDR3 in DNA: TGTGCCAGCAGTTTAAAGGGGTACACAGGCTACACCTTC. It yields the protein CASSLKGYTGYTF.

This chain uses TRBV19 with TRBJ2-1; TRBD2 agrees at 10 bases. Germline lookup yields CDR1 LNHDA and CDR2 SQIVND (reference sequence). The CDR3 spans 14 residues. Trimming at V came to 10 bases and at J to 6 bases, leaving 9 bases not matched to a gene. The CDR3, as DNA: TGTGCCACCCGCGGACTAGCGGCCTTCAATGAGCAGTTCTTC. It yields the protein CATRGLAAFNEQFF.

This clone was found once. The rearrangement joins TRBV19 to TRBJ2-3; a possible D gene is TRBD2 (5 bases). Germline V CDR1 and CDR2: LNHDA, SQIVND (reference sequence). CDR3 size: 14 residues. V was trimmed by 1 base and J by 1 base, leaving 6 bases between them. The CDR3 DNA follows: TGTGCCAGTAGTATAGGAGCGGGCACAGATACGCAGTATTTT. This sequence encodes CASSIGAGTDTQYF.

V and J are TRBV7-5 and TRBJ2-7; TRBD1 is taken as the D call from the table, unchecked against the DNA. TRBV7-5 is annotated as a pseudogene. CDR3 length: 10 amino acids. The CDR3 sequence is CARGKYEQYF. CDR3 nucleotides: TGTGCCAGAGGCAAATACGAGCAGTACTTC.

The chain uses TRBV6-5 and TRBJ1-4; 10 bases fit TRBD1. Germline CDR1 is MNHEY and CDR2 is SVGAGI. V shed 0 bases and J 8 bases; nucleotides not matched to a gene: 6. This CDR3 is built from 16 residues. The CDR3, as DNA: TGTGCCAGCAGTTACTCTTTCGGGACAGGGGACGAAAAACTGTTTTTT. This gives the protein CASSYSFGTGDEKLFF.

The chain links TRBV18 to TRBJ2-7; 7 bases agree with TRBD1. Trimming took 9 bases from V and 6 from J; bases not matched to a gene: 17. The CDR3 length is 15 residues. Germline-derived CDR1 and CDR2 are KGHSH and LQKENI. In DNA form, the CDR3 reads TGTGCCAGGGCAAGACAGGGCCACGTTAAATCCGAGCAGTACTTC. Translating it yields CARARQGHVKSEQYF. Looking up the rest from reference TRBV18 and TRBJ2-7 gives the full variable domain: NAGVMQNPRHLVRRRGQEARLRCSPMKGHSHVYWYRQLPEEGLKFMVYLQKENIIDESGMPKERFSAEFPKEGPSILRIQQVVRGDSAAYFCARARQGHVKSEQYFGPGTRLTVT.